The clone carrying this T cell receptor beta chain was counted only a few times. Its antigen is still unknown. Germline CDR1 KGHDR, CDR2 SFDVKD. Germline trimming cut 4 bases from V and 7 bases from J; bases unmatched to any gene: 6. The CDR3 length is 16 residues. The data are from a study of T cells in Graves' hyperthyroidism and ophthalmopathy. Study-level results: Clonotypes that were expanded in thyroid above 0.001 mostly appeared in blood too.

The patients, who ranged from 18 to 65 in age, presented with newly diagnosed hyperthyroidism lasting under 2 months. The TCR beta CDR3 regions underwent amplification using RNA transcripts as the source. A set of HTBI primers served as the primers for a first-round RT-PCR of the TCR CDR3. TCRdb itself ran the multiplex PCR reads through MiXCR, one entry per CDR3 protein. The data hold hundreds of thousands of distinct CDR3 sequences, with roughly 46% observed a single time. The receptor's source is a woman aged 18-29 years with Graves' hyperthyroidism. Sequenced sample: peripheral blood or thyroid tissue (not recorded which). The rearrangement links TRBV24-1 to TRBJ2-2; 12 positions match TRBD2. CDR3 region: CATSDRGLAGRGELFF. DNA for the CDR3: TGTGCCACCAGTGACCGGGGACTAGCGGGTCGCGGGGAGCTGTTTTTT.